The clone carrying this TCR beta chain was observed at least ten times. Found in a library prepared for alpha chains, this beta chain is an off-target read, and its abundance has little meaning. Sample time point: sample taken at primary tumor resection. From tumor, nontumor lung or frozen PBMC, whole RNA was taken unsorted for sequencing. The cohort: approximately 74 early-stage, untreated non-small cell lung cancer patients. The source of the sample is a study of spatial heterogeneity in lung cancer. Study in general: More than eight raw reads, on average, carried each unique TCR and UMI combination.

Carried by each TCR cDNA molecule was a unique molecular identifier. One entry per CDR3 protein results from TCRdb running MiXCR on the 5' RACE reads. The table has approximately 13,000 distinct CDR3 sequences, more than 4.5% seen once. Germline assignment: CDR1 LGHNA and CDR2 YNFKEQ. V lost 3 bases, J lost 0 bases, and 8 bases stayed unmatched. The CDR3 runs to 18 residues. The V call is TRBV4-2, the J call TRBJ1-1; 12 nucleotides match TRBD1. The TCR was taken from a human donor with early-stage non-small cell lung cancer. The material sequenced was lung tumor tissue, taken at surgery. The CDR3 nucleotides read TGTGCCAGCAGCCACGTCCCGGGACAGGGGGCTATGAACACTGAAGCTTTCTTT. It encodes CASSHVPGQGAMNTEAFF.